This section outlines one T cell receptor beta chain sequence together with its context. The CDR3 totals 18 residues. Unmatched junction bases numbered 5, after V lost 0 bases and J lost 2 bases. Germline V lookup: CDR1 SNHLY, CDR2 FYNNEI. Method: immunoSEQ multiplex PCR; TCRdb's copy keeps in-frame clones and lacks some. The sample lists tens of thousands of clones; 78% were seen once. This record comes from a study of PD-1 blockade in mismatch repair-deficient tumors. Source: peripheral blood, taken 4 weeks after starting pembrolizumab. The V gene is TRBV2, the J gene TRBJ2-3, with 13 bases aligning to TRBD2. The sequence derives from an adult with mismatch repair-deficient cancer. The CDR3 bases are TGTGCCAGCAGTGAAGCGCTTGGGACTAGCGGGGTCACAGATACGCAGTATTTT. Protein: CASSEALGTSGVTDTQYF.